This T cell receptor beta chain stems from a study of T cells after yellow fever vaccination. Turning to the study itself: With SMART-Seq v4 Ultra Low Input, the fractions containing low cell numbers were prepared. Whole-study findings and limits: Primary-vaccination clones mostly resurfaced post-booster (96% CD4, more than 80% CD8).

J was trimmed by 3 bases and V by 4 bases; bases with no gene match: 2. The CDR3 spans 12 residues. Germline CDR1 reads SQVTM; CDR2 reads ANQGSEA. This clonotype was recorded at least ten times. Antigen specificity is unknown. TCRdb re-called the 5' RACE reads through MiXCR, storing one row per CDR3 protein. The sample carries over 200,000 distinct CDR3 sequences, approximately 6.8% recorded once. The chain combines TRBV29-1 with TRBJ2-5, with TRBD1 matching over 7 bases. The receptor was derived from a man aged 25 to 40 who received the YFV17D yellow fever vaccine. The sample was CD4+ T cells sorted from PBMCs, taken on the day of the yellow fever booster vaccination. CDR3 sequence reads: CSVVTGEETQYF. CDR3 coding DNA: TGCAGCGTTGTTACAGGGGAAGAGACCCAGTACTTC.